One and the same sample provided the 9 T cell receptor beta chains below, sequenced in a study of post-analysis software for immune sequencing data. The library was made from cDNA and included unique molecular identifiers. One entry per CDR3 protein results from TCRdb running MiXCR on the PCR reads. Among 250,000 to 300,000 distinct CDR3 sequences listed, about 40% were seen once. Study-wide findings and caveats: Included in a set of about five TRBV segments more frequent in patients than controls were TRBV5-6, TRBV5-1 and TRBV20-1.

The antigens these receptors bind are not known. Source material: blood. The receptor source for this set is a girl between 10 and 17 years old with multiple sclerosis.

This chain joins TRBV9 and TRBJ1-1; D gene ambiguous. V was pared by 4 bases and J by 0 bases, with 16 bases between. CDR3 length equals 16 residues. The V gene's germline CDR1 is SGDLS and CDR2 YYNGEE. This chain's CDR3 is CASSSFLESLNTEAFF. CDR3 bases: TGTGCCAGCAGCTCGTTCTTGGAGAGCCTGAACACTGAAGCTTTCTTT.

This rearrangement joins TRBV6-1 to TRBJ2-4, with TRBD2 as a possible D gene (5 bases). Trimming removed 6 bases from V and 3 bases from J, with 15 bases in between. Looked up from germline, CDR1 is MNHNS and CDR2 is SASEGT. The length of the CDR3 is 15 residues. The CDR3 here is CASRDSRLGKNIQYF. CDR3 in DNA: TGTGCCAGCAGGGACTCCCGGTTGGGCAAAAACATTCAGTACTTC.

Notes on this clonotype: Being one base from a much bigger clone, this may be a read error. V is TRBV7-2 and J is TRBJ2-1; no reliable D call. Germline CDR1 is SGHTA and CDR2 is FQGNSA. V lost 5 bases, J lost 0 bases, and 17 bases lay in between. This CDR3 is 17 amino acids long. Here the CDR3 DNA reads TGTACCAGCAGCCCACTGGGCGCCTACAGCTCCTACAATGAGCAGTTCTTC. Residues: CTSSPLGAYSSYNEQFF.

CDR3 bases: TGTGCCAGCAGCGCCCGAAGGGATTCACCCCTCCACTTT. Protein product: CASSARRDSPLHF. V gene TRBV9 combines with J gene TRBJ1-6; no clear D. Germline assignment: CDR1 SGDLS and CDR2 YYNGEE. Trimming took off 3 bases at V and 8 bases at J, with 9 bases between the two ends. The CDR3 contains 13 residues.

This clonotype was seen only a few times. The rearrangement links TRBV6-6 to TRBJ1-4; the D is unclear. CDR3 length: 11 amino acids. Looked up from germline, CDR1 is MNHNY and CDR2 is SVGAGI (reference sequence). Trimming removed 1 base from V and 8 bases from J, with 2 bases in between. The CDR3 nucleotides read TGTGCCAGCAGTTACTGGGAAAAACTGTTTTTT. It translates to CASSYWEKLFF.

Comments on this clonotype: With a much larger clone just one base away, this may be a read error. This chain joins TRBV5-6 and TRBJ2-3, with unresolved D. The germline V and J ends were trimmed by 6 bases and 4 bases, with 12 bases remaining between them. From germline, CDR1 is SGHDT and CDR2 YYEEEE. There are 13 residues in the CDR3. This CDR3 is CASTLSPSDTQYF. Written as DNA, the CDR3 is TGTGCCAGCACCCTGTCCCCATCAGATACGCAGTATTTT.

The genes are TRBV20-1 and TRBJ1-1, with a weak D call TRBD1 (5 bases). The CDR3 contains 14 residues. Deletions cut 5 bases from V and 4 bases from J, with 17 bases between. Germline assignment: CDR1 DFQATT and CDR2 SNEGSKA (reference sequence). The CDR3 DNA sequence: TGCAGTGCTCGGCCGGGACCGCGGGGCACTGAAGCTTTCTTT. Its protein is CSARPGPRGTEAFF.

This clonotype occurred many times. The chain uses TRBV10-3 and TRBJ2-7; maybe TRBD2 (6 bases). This CDR3 has 13 amino acids. The V end lost 2 bases, the J end lost 5 bases, and 10 bases lay between the germline ends. Germline V gene data show CDR1 as ENHRY and CDR2 as SYGVKD. This CDR3 is CAISERRGHEQYF. CDR3 coding DNA: TGTGCCATCAGTGAGCGGAGGGGCCACGAGCAGTACTTC.

This clonotype was observed many times. V and J are TRBV5-1 and TRBJ2-3, with 11 nucleotides matching TRBD1. The V segment lost 3 bases and the J segment 3 bases; nucleotides outside the gene matches: 9. The CDR3 covers 17 residues. The germline gives CDR1 SGHRS, CDR2 YFSETQ. The CDR3 spells CASSYLIGQGATDTQYF. CDR3 coding DNA: TGCGCCAGCAGCTACCTAATCGGACAGGGGGCAACAGATACGCAGTATTTT.